The 7 T cell receptor beta chains below come from one sample, sequenced in a study of CD8+ T cells in alopecia areata. The sample's treatment: oral pan-JAK inhibitor, 5-10 mg twice daily. RNA was isolated and reverse transcribed to cDNA, the sequencing template. Assay: immunoSEQ multiplex PCR; the TCRdb copy retains only in-frame clones and omits some. This sample has 180,000 or so clones, with 45% to 60% found just once. This specimen consisted of CD8+ T cells sorted from blood, obtained at roughly week 52, from a patient treated with tofacitinib. These receptors were collected from a human donor with alopecia areata.

This clone was picked up a small number of times. V and J are TRBV18 and TRBJ1-6; tentative D call: TRBD1 (6 bases). Trimming removed 6 bases at V and 7 bases at J, with 10 bases between. The CDR3 contains 13 residues. Germline V gene lookup returns CDR1 KGHSH and CDR2 LQKENI. CDR3: CASSGQSNSPLHF. In DNA form, the CDR3 reads TGTGCCAGCTCTGGACAGTCAAATTCACCCCTCCACTTT. Filled out from reference TRBV18 and TRBJ1-6, the complete variable domain reads NAGVMQNPRHLVRRRGQEARLRCSPMKGHSHVYWYRQLPEEGLKFMVYLQKENIIDESGMPKERFSAEFPKEGPSILRIQQVVRGDSAAYFCASSGQSNSPLHFGNGTRLTVT.

There are a few counts of this clone. The V gene is TRBV2, the J gene TRBJ2-3, with D unresolved. Trimming left V 7 bases short and J 6 bases short, with 17 bases between. This CDR3 is built from 14 residues. Germline lookup yields CDR1 SNHLY and CDR2 FYNNEI. The CDR3 DNA is TGTGCCAGCATTCCGGGCCCGGCTATGGATACGCAGTATTTT. As protein: CASIPGPAMDTQYF.

The rearrangement uses TRBV7-9 and TRBJ1-2; TRBD1 matches at 7 bases. The CDR3 spans 16 residues. V gave up 1 base and J gave up 4 bases; unmatched junction bases: 9. Per the germline V gene, CDR1 is SEHNR and CDR2 is FQNEAQ (reference sequence). The CDR3, as DNA: TGTGCCAGCAGCTTAGTAAGGACAGGCAGAACCTATGGCTACACCTTC. It yields the protein CASSLVRTGRTYGYTF.

The chain links TRBV2 to TRBJ1-6, with D tentatively TRBD1 (5 bases). Germline values: CDR1 SNHLY, CDR2 FYNNEI. The CDR3 has 13 residues. As DNA, the CDR3 is TGTGCTTCCAGGGAGGCAGATAATTCACCCCTCCACTTT. It is translated as CASREADNSPLHF.

This clone is a singleton in its sample. The rearrangement links TRBV7-2 to TRBJ2-1; possible D gene TRBD2, 5 bases. The CDR3 is 15 residues long. V lost 5 bases and J 2 bases, leaving 13 bases between the germline ends. Germline V lookup: CDR1 SGHTA, CDR2 FQGNSA. The CDR3 loop reads CASSPDYPTYNEQFF. The CDR3 DNA reads as TGTGCCAGCAGCCCAGACTACCCGACCTACAATGAGCAGTTCTTC. Full variable domain (remainder filled in from reference TRBV7-2 and TRBJ2-1): GAGVSQSPSNKVTEKGKDVELRCDPISGHTALYWYRQSLGQGLEFLIYFQGNSAPDKSGLPSDRFSAERTGGSVSTLTIQRTQQEDSAVYLCASSPDYPTYNEQFFGPGTRLTVL.

V and J are TRBV19 and TRBJ1-2; D is unclear. CDR3 length: 12 amino acids. Deletions cut 8 bases from V and 8 bases from J, with 15 bases between. The germline gives CDR1 LNHDA, CDR2 SQIVND (reference sequence). Here the CDR3 DNA reads TGTGCCAGTGCCGGAGAAGAGTTCGGCTACACCTTC. Translated: CASAGEEFGYTF.

In this sample, this clone turned up once. A much larger clone sits a single nucleotide away, making a read error possible. V gene TRBV5-4 combines with J gene TRBJ1-1, with 8 positions matching TRBD1. CDR3 size: 13 residues. J lost 4 bases, V lost 2 bases, and 1 base had no gene match. Germline V gene lookup returns CDR1 SGHNT and CDR2 YYREEE (reference sequence). CDR3 protein: CASSLTGGTEAFF. In DNA form, the CDR3 reads TGTGCCAGCAGCTTAACAGGGGGCACTGAAGCTTTCTTT.